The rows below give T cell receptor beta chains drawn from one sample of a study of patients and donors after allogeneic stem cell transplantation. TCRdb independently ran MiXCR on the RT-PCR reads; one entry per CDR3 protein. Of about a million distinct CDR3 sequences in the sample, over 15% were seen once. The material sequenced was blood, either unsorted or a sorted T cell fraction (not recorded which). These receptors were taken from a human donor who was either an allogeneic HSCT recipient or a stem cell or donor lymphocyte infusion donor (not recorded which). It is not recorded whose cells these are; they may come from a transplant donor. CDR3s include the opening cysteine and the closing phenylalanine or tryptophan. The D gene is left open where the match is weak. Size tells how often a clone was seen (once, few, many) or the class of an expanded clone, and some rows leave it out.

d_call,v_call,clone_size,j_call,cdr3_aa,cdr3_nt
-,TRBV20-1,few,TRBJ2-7,CSARDLGGTVGQYF,TGCAGTGCTAGAGATCTGGGCGGAACCGTTGGGCAGTACTTC
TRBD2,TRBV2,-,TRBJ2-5,CARGAGEYQETQYF,TGTGCCAGAGGAGCGGGGGAGTACCAAGAGACCCAGTACTTC
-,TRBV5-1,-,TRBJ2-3,CASSFADKEGTDTQYF,TGCGCCAGCAGCTTCGCCGACAAGGAGGGCACAGATACGCAGTATTTT
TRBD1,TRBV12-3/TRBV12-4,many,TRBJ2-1,CASIKTGYNEQFF,TGTGCCAGCATCAAGACAGGGTACAATGAGCAGTTCTTC
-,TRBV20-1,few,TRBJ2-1,CSALGQRNEQFF,TGCAGTGCTTTAGGGCAGAGGAATGAGCAGTTCTTC
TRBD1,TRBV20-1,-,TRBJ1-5,CSARRGQVSNQPQHF,TGCAGTGCTAGGAGGGGACAGGTGAGCAATCAGCCCCAGCATTTT
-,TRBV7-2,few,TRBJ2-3,CASSLGRAGPDTQYF,TGTGCCAGCAGCTTAGGGCGGGCAGGGCCAGATACGCAGTATTTT
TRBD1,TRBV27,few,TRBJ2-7,CASSLLGQGYEQYF,TGTGCCAGCAGTTTATTGGGACAGGGTTACGAGCAGTACTTC
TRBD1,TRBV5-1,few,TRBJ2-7,CASRQGDGQGHEQYF,TGCGCCAGCAGACAAGGCGATGGACAGGGCCACGAGCAGTACTTC
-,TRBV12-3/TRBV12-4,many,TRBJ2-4,CASSPGEAKNIQYF,TGTGCCAGCAGTCCGGGGGAAGCCAAAAACATTCAGTACTTC
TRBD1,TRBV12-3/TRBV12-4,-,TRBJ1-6,CASSGDSSNSPLHF,TGTGCCAGCAGTGGGGACAGTTCAAATTCACCCCTCCACTTT
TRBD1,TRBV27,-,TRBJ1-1,CASSPVQGRGNTEAFF,TGTGCCAGCAGTCCGGTACAGGGGCGGGGGAACACTGAAGCTTTCTTT
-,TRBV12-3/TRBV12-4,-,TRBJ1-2,CASRPVGVSSGYTF,TGTGCCAGCAGACCCGTGGGGGTGTCGTCTGGCTACACCTTC
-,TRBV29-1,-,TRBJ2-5,CSGGGLEETQYF,TGCAGCGGGGGGGGCCTGGAAGAGACCCAGTACTTC
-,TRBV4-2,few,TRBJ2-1,CASSPAANEQFF,TGTGCCAGCAGCCCAGCTGCGAACGAGCAGTTCTTC
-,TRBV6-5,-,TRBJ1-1,CASSYSGGEEAFF,TGTGCCAGCAGTTACTCTGGGGGTGAGGAAGCTTTCTTT
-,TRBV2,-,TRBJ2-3,CASIAERDTQYF,TGTGCCAGCATTGCAGAGAGGGATACGCAGTATTTT
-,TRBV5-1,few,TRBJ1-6,CASKRTPNSPLHF,TGCGCCAGCAAGAGGACTCCTAATTCACCCCTCCACTTT
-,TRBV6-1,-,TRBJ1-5,CASSESSRLQPQHF,TGTGCCAGCAGTGAATCTTCTAGACTTCAGCCCCAGCATTTT
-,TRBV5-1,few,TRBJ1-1,CASSFRARNTEAFF,TGCGCCAGCAGCTTTAGGGCCCGGAACACTGAAGCTTTCTTT
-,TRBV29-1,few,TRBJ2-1,CSVDMGRGNNEQFF,TGCAGCGTTGACATGGGCCGTGGAAACAATGAGCAGTTCTTC
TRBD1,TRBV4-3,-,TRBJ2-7,CASSQETGGYEQYF,TGCGCCAGCAGCCAAGAGACAGGGGGCTACGAGCAGTACTTC
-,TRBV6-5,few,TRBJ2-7,CASSFGSGSYEQYF,TGTGCCAGCAGTTTTGGGAGTGGGTCCTACGAGCAGTACTTC
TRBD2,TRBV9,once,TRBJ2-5,CASSVSSGGAFETQYF,TGTGCCAGCAGCGTTTCCAGCGGGGGGGCCTTCGAGACCCAGTACTTC
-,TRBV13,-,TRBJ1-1,CASSLDPLSGTEAFF,TGTGCCAGCAGCTTAGATCCTCTCTCGGGCACTGAAGCTTTCTTT
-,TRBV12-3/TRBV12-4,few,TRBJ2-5,CASTPRGEEETQYF,TGTGCCAGCACCCCGCGAGGGGAGGAAGAGACCCAGTACTTC
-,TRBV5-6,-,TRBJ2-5,CASSKVAKSPETQYF,TGTGCCAGCAGCAAGGTCGCGAAGTCTCCAGAGACCCAGTACTTC
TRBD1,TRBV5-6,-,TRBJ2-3,CASSLGTGGSRPDTQYF,TGTGCCAGCAGCTTGGGGACAGGGGGGTCAAGGCCAGATACGCAGTATTTT
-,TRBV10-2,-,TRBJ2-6,CASSESTWPGANVLTF,TGCGCCAGCAGTGAGTCGACATGGCCTGGGGCCAACGTCCTGACTTTC
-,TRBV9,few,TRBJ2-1,CASSGRGGRLVNEQFF,TGTGCCAGCAGCGGTAGGGGGGGCCGTTTAGTCAATGAGCAGTTCTTC
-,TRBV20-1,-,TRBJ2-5,CSARQAQETQYF,TGCAGTGCTAGACAGGCGCAAGAGACCCAGTACTTC